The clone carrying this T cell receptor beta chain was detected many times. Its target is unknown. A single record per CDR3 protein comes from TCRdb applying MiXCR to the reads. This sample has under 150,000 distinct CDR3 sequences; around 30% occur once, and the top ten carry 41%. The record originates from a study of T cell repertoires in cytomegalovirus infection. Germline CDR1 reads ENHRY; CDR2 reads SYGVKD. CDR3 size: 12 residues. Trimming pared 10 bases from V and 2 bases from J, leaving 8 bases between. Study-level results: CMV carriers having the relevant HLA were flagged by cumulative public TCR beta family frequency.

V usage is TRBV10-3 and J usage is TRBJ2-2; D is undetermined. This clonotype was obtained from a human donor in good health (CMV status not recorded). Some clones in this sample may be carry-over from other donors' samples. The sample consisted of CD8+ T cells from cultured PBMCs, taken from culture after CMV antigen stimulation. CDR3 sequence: CATGDNTGELFF. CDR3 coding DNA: TGTGCCACCGGAGACAACACCGGGGAGCTGTTTTTT.